This TCR beta chain was recovered during a study of cytomegalovirus exposure and HLA in healthy donors. Study background: The same platform was used for the approximately 120 validation repertoires as for the approximately 730 first-cohort repertoires, as reported in a later analysis. Overall study findings and caveats: The finding came from a later analysis; first-cohort TCR clusters tended to co-occur in the roughly 120 validation repertoires.

The CDR3 sequence is 15 residues long. The V end was cut by 2 bases, the J end by 1 base, with 11 bases between. CDR1 and CDR2 (germline): SQVTM, ANQGSEA. This clone was seen only once. Its cognate antigen is unknown. Assay: immunoSEQ multiplex PCR; the TCRdb copy retains only in-frame clones and omits some. The data contain around 220,000 clones, approximately 88% of them seen just once; the ten biggest clones take up 11% to 15%. The sequence derives from a woman aged 30 to 39 in good health and CMV-seropositive. The chain combines TRBV29-1 with TRBJ2-2; either TRBD1 or TRBD2 may fit D (5 bases each). Sequencing was performed on PBMCs. The CDR3 nucleotides are TGCAGCGTTGAAACCGGGACGGTGAACACCGGGGAGCTGTTTTTT. Protein sequence: CSVETGTVNTGELFF.